This record covers a single T cell receptor beta chain. cDNA for each sample came from eight separate reactions. TCRdb reanalyzed the 5' RACE reads, giving one entry per CDR3 protein sequence and no DNA. The repertoire table contains more than 110,000 distinct CDR3 sequences. This record belongs to a study of monozygotic twins with inflammatory bowel disease. The CDR3 is 13 amino acids. Looked up from germline, CDR1 is SQVTM and CDR2 is ANQGSEA. The sample was blood. This chain connects TRBV29-1 to TRBJ1-1. The TCR comes from a human donor with ulcerative colitis or Crohn's disease, or a healthy co-twin of an affected twin (not recorded which). CDR3 in amino acids: CSVERRLNTEAFF.